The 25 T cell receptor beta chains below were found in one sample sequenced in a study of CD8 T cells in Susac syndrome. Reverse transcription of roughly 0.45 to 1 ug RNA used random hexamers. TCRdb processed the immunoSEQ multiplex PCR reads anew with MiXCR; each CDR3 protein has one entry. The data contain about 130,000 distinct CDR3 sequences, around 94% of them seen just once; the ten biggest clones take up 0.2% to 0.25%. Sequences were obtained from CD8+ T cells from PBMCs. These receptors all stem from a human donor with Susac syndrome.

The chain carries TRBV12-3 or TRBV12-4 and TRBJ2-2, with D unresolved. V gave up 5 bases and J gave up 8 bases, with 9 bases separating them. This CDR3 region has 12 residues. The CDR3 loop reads CASSATTGELFF. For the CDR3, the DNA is TGTGCCAGCAGTGCTACTACTGGGGAGCTGTTTTTT.

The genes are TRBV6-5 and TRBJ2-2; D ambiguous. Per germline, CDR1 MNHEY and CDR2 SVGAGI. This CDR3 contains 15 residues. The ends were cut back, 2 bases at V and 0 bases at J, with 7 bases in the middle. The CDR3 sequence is CASSYTLANTGELFF. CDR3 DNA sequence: TGTGCCAGCAGTTACACTTTAGCGAACACCGGGGAGCTGTTTTTT.

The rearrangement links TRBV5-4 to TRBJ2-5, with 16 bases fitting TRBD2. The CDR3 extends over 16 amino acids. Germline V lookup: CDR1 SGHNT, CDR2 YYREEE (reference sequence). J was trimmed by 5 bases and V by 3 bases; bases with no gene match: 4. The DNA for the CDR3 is TGTGCCAGCAGCTCGGGACTAGCGGGAGGGCCCGAGACCCAGTACTTC. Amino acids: CASSSGLAGGPETQYF.

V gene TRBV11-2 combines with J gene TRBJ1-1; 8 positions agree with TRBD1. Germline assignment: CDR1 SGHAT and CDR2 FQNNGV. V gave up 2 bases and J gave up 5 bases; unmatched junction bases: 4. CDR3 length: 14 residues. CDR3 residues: CASSLYGTGTEAFF. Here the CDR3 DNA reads TGTGCCAGCAGCTTATATGGGACAGGAACTGAAGCTTTCTTT.

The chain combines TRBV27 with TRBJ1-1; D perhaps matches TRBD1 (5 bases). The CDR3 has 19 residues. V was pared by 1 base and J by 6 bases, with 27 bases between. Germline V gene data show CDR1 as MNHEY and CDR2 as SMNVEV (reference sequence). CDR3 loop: CASSLYQIIIGTVQAEAFF. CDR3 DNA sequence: TGTGCCAGCAGTTTATATCAAATAATCATCGGGACGGTACAAGCTGAAGCTTTCTTT.

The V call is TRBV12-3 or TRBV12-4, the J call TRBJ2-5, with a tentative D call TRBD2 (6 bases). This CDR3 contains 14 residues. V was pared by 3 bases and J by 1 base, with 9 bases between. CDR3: CASSFGTPQETQYF. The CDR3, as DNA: TGTGCCAGCAGTTTCGGGACTCCCCAAGAGACCCAGTACTTC.

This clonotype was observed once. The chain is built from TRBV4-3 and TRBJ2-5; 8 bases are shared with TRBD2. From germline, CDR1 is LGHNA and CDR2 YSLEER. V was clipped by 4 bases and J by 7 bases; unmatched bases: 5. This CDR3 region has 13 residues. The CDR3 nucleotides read TGCGCCAGCAGCCGAGGACTAGCCGGGACCCAGTACTTC. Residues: CASSRGLAGTQYF.

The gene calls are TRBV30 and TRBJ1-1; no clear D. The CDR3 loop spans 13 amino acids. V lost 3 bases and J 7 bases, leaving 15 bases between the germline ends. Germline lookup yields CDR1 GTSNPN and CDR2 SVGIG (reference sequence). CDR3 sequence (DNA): TGTGCCTGGAGGGATGGGATCAGGAGTGAAGCTTTCTTT. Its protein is CAWRDGIRSEAFF.

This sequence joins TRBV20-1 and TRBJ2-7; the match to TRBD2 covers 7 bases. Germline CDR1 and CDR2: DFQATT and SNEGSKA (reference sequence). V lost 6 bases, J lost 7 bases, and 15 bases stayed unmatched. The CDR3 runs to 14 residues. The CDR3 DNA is TGCAGTGCGGGAGGTAACCGCGGGAGCCAAGAGCAGTACTTC. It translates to CSAGGNRGSQEQYF.

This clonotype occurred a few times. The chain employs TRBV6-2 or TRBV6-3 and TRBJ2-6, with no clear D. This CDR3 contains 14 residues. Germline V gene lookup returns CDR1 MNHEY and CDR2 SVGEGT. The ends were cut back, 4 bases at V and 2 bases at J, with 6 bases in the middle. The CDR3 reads CASSFSPGANVLTF. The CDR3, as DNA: TGTGCCAGCAGTTTCTCGCCTGGGGCCAACGTCCTGACTTTC.

CDR3 sequence: CASSYRWQETQYF. CDR3 in DNA: TGTGCCAGCAGTTACCGGTGGCAAGAGACCCAGTACTTC. The V and J genes are TRBV6-5 and TRBJ2-5; no clear D gene. Germline loops: CDR1 MNHEY, CDR2 SVGAGI. The CDR3 covers 13 residues. The ends were cut back, 2 bases at V and 2 bases at J, with 6 bases in the middle.

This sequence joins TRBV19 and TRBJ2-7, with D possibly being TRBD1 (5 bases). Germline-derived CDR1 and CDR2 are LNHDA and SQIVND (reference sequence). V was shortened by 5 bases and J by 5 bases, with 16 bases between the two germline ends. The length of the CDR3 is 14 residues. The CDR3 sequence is CASSPDSRSHEQYF. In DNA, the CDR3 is TGTGCCAGTAGTCCTGACAGTCGATCGCACGAGCAGTACTTC. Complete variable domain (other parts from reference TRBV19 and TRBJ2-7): DGGITQSPKYLFRKEGQNVTLSCEQNLNHDAMYWYRQDPGQGLRLIYYSQIVNDFQKGDIAEGYSVSREKKESFPLTVTSAQKNPTAFYLCASSPDSRSHEQYFGPGTRLTVT.

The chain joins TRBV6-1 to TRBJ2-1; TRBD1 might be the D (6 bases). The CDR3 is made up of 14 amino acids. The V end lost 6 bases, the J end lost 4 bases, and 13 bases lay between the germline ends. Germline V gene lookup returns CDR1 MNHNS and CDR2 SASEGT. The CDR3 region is CASSRQESYNEQFF. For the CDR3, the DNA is TGTGCCAGCAGCCGACAGGAGTCTTACAATGAGCAGTTCTTC.

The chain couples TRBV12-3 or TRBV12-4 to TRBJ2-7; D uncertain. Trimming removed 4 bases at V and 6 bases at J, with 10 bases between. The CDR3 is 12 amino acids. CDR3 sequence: CASSYGIGEQYF. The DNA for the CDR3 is TGTGCCAGCAGTTACGGTATCGGCGAGCAGTACTTC.

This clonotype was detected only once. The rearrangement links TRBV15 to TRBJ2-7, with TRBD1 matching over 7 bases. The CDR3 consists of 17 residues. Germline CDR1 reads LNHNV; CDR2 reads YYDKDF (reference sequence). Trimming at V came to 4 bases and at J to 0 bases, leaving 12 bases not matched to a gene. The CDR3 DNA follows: TGTGCCACCAGCATGCCATCTGGACAGGCGATCTCCTACGAGCAGTACTTC. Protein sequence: CATSMPSGQAISYEQYF.

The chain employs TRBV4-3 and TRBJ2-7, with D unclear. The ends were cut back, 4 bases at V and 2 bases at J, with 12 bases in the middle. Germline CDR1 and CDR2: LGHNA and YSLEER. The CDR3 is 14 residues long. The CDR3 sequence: CASSPGLPAYEQYF. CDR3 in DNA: TGCGCCAGCAGCCCAGGCCTCCCAGCCTACGAGCAGTACTTC.

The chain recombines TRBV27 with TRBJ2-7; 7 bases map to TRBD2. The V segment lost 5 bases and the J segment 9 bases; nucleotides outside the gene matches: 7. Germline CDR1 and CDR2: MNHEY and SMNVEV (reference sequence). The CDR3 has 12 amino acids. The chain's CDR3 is CASSATGLGQYF. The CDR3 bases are TGTGCCAGCAGTGCTACCGGACTAGGGCAGTACTTC.

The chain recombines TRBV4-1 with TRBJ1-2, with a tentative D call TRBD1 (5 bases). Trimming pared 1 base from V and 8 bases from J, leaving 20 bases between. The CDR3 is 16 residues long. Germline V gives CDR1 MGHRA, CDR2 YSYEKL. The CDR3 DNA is TGCGCCAGCAGCCAAGTGCGGGACGGAGCCCGTAAAGGCTACACCTTC. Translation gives CASSQVRDGARKGYTF.

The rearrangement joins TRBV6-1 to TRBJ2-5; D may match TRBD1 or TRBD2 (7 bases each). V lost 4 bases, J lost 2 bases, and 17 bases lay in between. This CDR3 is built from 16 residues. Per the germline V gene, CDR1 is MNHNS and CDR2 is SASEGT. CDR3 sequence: CASSAPDREGQETQYF. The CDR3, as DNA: TGTGCCAGCAGTGCCCCCGACAGGGAGGGGCAAGAGACCCAGTACTTC.

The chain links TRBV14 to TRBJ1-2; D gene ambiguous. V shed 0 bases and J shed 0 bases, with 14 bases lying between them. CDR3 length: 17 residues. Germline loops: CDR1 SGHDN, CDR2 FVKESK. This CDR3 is CASSQETISSPNYGYTF. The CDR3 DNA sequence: TGTGCCAGCAGCCAAGAAACCATCTCTTCCCCTAACTATGGCTACACCTTC. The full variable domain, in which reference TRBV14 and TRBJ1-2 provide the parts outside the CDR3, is EAGVTQFPSHSVIEKGQTVTLRCDPISGHDNLYWYRRVMGKEIKFLLHFVKESKQDESGMPNNRFLAERTGGTYSTLKVQPAELEDSGVYFCASSQETISSPNYGYTFGSGTRLTVV.

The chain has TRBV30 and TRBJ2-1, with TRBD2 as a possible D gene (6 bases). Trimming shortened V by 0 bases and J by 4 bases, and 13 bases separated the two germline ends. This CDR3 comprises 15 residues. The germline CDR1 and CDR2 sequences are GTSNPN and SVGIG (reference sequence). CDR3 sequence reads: CAWSVTVAVYNEQFF. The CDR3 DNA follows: TGTGCCTGGAGTGTAACGGTAGCGGTTTACAATGAGCAGTTCTTC.

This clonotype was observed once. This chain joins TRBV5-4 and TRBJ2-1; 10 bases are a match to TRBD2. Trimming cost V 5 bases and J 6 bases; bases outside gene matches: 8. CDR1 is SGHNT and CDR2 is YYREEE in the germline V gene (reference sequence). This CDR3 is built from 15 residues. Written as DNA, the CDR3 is TGTGCCAGCAGGCCTCCTAGCGGGGGTGGCAATGAGCAGTTCTTC. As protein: CASRPPSGGGNEQFF.

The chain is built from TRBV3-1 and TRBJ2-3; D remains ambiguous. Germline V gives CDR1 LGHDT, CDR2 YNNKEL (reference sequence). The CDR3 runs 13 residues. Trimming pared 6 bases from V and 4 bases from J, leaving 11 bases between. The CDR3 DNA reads TGTGCCAGCAGTGAAGGGAATTCAGATACGCAGTATTTT. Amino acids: CASSEGNSDTQYF.

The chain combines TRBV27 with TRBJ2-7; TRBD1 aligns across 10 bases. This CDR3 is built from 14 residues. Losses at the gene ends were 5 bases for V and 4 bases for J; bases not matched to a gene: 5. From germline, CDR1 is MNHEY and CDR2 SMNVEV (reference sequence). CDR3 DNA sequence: TGTGCCAGCAGTCCCTGGACAGGGGGGTACGAGCAGTACTTC. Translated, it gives CASSPWTGGYEQYF.

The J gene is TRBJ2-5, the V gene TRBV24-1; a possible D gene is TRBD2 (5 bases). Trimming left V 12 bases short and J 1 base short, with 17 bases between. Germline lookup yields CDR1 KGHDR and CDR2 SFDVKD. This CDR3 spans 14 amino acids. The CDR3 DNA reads TGTGCCTCTGCTGGAGGATCGGGCCAAGAGACCCAGTACTTC. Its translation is CASAGGSGQETQYF.